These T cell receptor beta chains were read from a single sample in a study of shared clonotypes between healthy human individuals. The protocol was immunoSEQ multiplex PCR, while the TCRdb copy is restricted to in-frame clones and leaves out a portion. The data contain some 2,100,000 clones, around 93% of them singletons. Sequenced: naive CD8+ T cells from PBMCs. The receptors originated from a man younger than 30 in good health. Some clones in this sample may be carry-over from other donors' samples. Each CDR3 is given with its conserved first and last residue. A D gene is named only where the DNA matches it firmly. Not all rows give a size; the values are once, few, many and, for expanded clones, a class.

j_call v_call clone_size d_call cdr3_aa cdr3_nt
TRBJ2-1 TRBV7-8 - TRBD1 CASSLQGAGRNEQFF TGTGCCAGCAGCTTACAGGGGGCGGGTAGGAATGAGCAGTTCTTC
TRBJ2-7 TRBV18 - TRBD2 CASSPTSDRYSYEQYF TGTGCCAGCTCACCAACTAGCGATCGCTACTCCTACGAGCAGTACTTC
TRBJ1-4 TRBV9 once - CASSLGDEKLFF TGTGCCAGCAGTCTTGGGGATGAAAAACTGTTTTTT
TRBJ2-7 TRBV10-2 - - CASRSGTTYEQYF TGCGCCAGCCGTAGCGGAACTACCTACGAGCAGTACTTC
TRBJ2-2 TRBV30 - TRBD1 CAWRADPGTGDTGELFF TGTGCCTGGAGGGCTGATCCCGGGACAGGGGACACCGGGGAGCTGTTTTTT
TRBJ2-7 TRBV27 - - CASTPTGPPYEQYF TGTGCCAGCACCCCAACAGGGCCGCCCTACGAGCAGTACTTC
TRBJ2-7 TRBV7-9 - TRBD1 CASSLDRGGEQYF TGTGCCAGCAGCCTCGACAGGGGCGGCGAGCAGTACTTC
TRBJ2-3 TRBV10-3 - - CAISESVADTQYF TGTGCCATCAGTGAGTCGGTCGCAGATACGCAGTATTTT
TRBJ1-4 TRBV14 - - CASSPEGEGTNEKLFF TGTGCCAGCAGCCCTGAGGGGGAAGGAACTAATGAAAAACTGTTTTTT
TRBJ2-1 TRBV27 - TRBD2 CASSLSSVGGAEWNEQFF TGTGCCAGCAGTTTATCGTCCGTCGGGGGGGCCGAGTGGAATGAGCAGTTCTTC
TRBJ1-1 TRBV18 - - CASSPITPQVGSGTEAFF TGTGCCAGCTCACCAATTACCCCACAGGTCGGTTCAGGCACTGAAGCTTTCTTT
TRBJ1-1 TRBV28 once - CASSYPFRGTIEAFF TGTGCCAGCAGTTATCCATTCCGTGGGACAATTGAAGCTTTCTTT
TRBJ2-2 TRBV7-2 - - CASSLVGGPNTGELFF TGTGCCAGCAGCTTAGTCGGGGGCCCGAACACCGGGGAGCTGTTTTTT
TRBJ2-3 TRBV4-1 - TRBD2 CASSQPKGTSGRATDTQYF TGCGCCAGCAGCCAGCCGAAAGGGACTAGCGGGAGGGCCACAGATACGCAGTATTTT
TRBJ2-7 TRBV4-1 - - CASSQPDRDYEQYF TGCGCCAGCAGCCAGCCAGACAGAGACTACGAGCAGTACTTC
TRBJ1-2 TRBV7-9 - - CASSPSMGANYGYTF TGTGCCAGCAGCCCCTCTATGGGGGCTAACTATGGCTACACCTTC
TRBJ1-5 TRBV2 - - CASAAAHDQPQHF TGTGCCAGCGCGGCGGCACACGATCAGCCCCAGCATTTT
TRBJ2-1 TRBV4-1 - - CASSPSGRGGEQFF TGCGCCAGCAGCCCCTCAGGCAGGGGAGGTGAGCAGTTCTTC